This T cell receptor beta chain emerged from a study of blood T cell repertoires in COVID-19. Germline lookup yields CDR1 LNHDA and CDR2 SQIVND (reference sequence). This CDR3 contains 17 residues. Trimming cost V 6 bases and J 1 base; bases outside gene matches: 11. TCRdb keeps only in-frame clones here, not all; method: immunoSEQ multiplex PCR. The table records 250,000 or so clones, 80% to 90% of them present only once. The source is a woman aged 45 to 65 who had recovered from COVID-19. The chain joins TRBV19 to TRBJ2-2, with 7 bases matching TRBD1. The specimen sequenced was PBMCs or T cells enriched from blood (not recorded which). CDR3 sequence: CASRIKGGGWNTGELFF. Here the CDR3 DNA reads TGTGCCAGTAGAATTAAAGGGGGCGGGTGGAACACCGGGGAGCTGTTTTTT.